The present T cell receptor (beta chain) was sequenced within a study of blood T cell repertoires in COVID-19 (dated by TCRdb to 2019 to 2021). Context from the whole study: Samples covering the acute and convalescent phases of COVID-19 were provided by collaborators in the United States, Italy and Spain. The material from the prospective study consisted of cDNA or gDNA derived from T cells, B-cell-depleted T cells, or PBMCs. Deeply sampled blood TCRbeta repertoires from subjects exposed to, actively infected with, or recovered from COVID-19 were included in the dataset. The repertoires were made available in a free public database intended to serve as a resource for research on the immune response to SARS-CoV-2. Samples were obtained from the ongoing ImmuneRACE study (first 160 participants) and from 1,000 to 1,500 subjects provided by 6 global collaborators. Nearly every sample came with metadata listing a de-identified subject ID, COVID-19 status, age in years and sex. HLA class I and class II types, where available, came from metadata supplied by the sample provider rather than from assay-based typing.

The collaborating institutions used their own protocols to collect whole blood in K2EDTA tubes. For TCRbeta analysis, collaborator samples were shipped as frozen whole blood, as isolated PBMCs, or as DNA extracted from either sample type. What the study reported, not specific to this receptor: Clinical and demographic metadata were provided uncurated, with the amount varying by source and participant.

The immunoSEQ Assay, a bias-controlled multiplex PCR, was used to amplify TCRbeta CDR3 regions from genomic DNA. The study's processing was this. The number of nucleated cells in each sample was estimated by amplification of reference gene primers within the assay. Sequence reads were collapsed and filtered to measure the absolute abundance of every unique TCRbeta CDR3 rearrangement. For each sample, productive Simpson clonality was calculated as the square root of Simpson's diversity index over productive rearrangements. Sourced from immuneACCESS, this table was stored by TCRdb with only in-frame sequences that have V and J called. A share of the clones is absent; for the studies checked, an unresolved V gene accounts for under half, and the remainder has no known explanation. D and trimming were read from the DNA, whereas the V and J calls and clone size are those reported in that table. The sample table holds about 110,000 clones, of which about 64% were seen once. The ten largest clones take up approximately 0.9% of the sample.

With regard to this clone: Its antigen remains unidentified. No base qualities exist here, and no much larger clone lies one base off it.

The material sequenced was peripheral blood. This clonotype was obtained from a human donor with acute or convalescent COVID-19. The donor label of this sample is uncertain.

The encoded CDR3 is CASSRTLQRNTGELFF. DNA sequence: TGTGCCAGCAGCCGTACATTACAGAGGAACACCGGGGAGCTGTTTTTT. This chain is built from TRBV7-2 and TRBJ2-2; the D gene is unclear. V drops 5 bases and J drops 1 base, leaving 14 bases in between. Including cysteine and phenylalanine, the CDR3 has 16 amino acids. Only the CDR3 portion is preserved as DNA: 48 bases, with reading frame beginning at the first base. Based on the germline V gene, the CDR1 and CDR2 sequences are SGHTA and FQGNSA.